This T cell receptor (beta chain) was captured in a study of cytomegalovirus exposure and HLA in healthy donors. These donors were members of the approximately 120-subject validation cohort, a group separate from the approximately 700-subject first cohort. Germline CDR1 is LNHDA and CDR2 is SQIVND (reference sequence). V was clipped by 0 bases and J by 3 bases, with 5 bases between them. CDR3 size: 13 residues. Profiling relied on immunoSEQ multiplex PCR, and the TCRdb table lists in-frame clones only, not all of them. The table includes about 140,000 clones, about 86% detected once. In the case of this clone: Antigen unknown.

Study conclusions and caveats: Overall, approximately 150 TCR beta chains were annotated as cytomegalovirus-associated.

The chain is built from TRBV19 and TRBJ1-1; D gene ambiguous. The receptor comes from a man aged 18 to 29 in good health and CMV-seronegative. Sequencing used PBMCs. The CDR3: CASSIDQDTEAFF. The CDR3 DNA reads as TGTGCCAGTAGTATAGATCAGGACACTGAAGCTTTCTTT. Combining the CDR3 with reference TRBV19 and TRBJ1-1 gives the whole variable domain DGGITQSPKYLFRKEGQNVTLSCEQNLNHDAMYWYRQDPGQGLRLIYYSQIVNDFQKGDIAEGYSVSREKKESFPLTVTSAQKNPTAFYLCASSIDQDTEAFFGQGTRLTVV.